This entry features one TCR beta chain sequence. This entry is derived from a study of cytomegalovirus exposure and HLA in healthy donors. PCR was performed using 60 Vbeta and 13 Jbeta primers. Libraries were prepared by immunoSEQ multiplex PCR; TCRdb keeps only in-frame clonotypes and omits some of them. Counted here are roughly 120,000 clones, 70% to 90% occurring once; the ten biggest clones make up 1.5% to 2%. The CDR3 covers 12 residues. The germline V gene encodes CDR1 GTSNPN and CDR2 SVGIG (reference sequence). V shed 1 base and J shed 6 bases, with 9 bases lying between them. This sequence was found in a man aged 35-49 years in good health and CMV-seronegative. This sequence joins TRBV30 and TRBJ1-2; perhaps TRBD1 as D (6 bases). Sequenced: PBMCs. The CDR3 DNA reads TGTGCCTGGAGTGCCGGACAGCATGGCTACACCTTC. It translates to CAWSAGQHGYTF.